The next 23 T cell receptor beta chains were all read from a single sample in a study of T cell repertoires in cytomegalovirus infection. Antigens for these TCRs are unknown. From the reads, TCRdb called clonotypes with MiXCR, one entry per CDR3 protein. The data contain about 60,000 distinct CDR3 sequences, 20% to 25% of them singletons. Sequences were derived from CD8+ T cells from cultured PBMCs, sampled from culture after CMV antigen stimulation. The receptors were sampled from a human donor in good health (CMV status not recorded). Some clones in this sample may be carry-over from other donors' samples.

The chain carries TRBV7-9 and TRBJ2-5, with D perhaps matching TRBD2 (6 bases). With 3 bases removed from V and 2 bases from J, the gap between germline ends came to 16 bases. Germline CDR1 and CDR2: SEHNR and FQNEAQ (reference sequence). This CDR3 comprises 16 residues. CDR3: CASSFLGASEQETQYF. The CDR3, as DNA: TGTGCCAGCAGCTTTCTAGGGGCTAGCGAACAAGAGACCCAGTACTTC.

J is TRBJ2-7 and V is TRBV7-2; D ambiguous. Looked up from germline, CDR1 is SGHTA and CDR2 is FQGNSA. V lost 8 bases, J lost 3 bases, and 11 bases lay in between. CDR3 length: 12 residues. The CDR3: CASEDGIYEQYF. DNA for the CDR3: TGTGCCAGCGAGGACGGAATCTACGAGCAGTACTTC. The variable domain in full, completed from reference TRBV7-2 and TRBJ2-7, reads GAGVSQSPSNKVTEKGKDVELRCDPISGHTALYWYRQSLGQGLEFLIYFQGNSAPDKSGLPSDRFSAERTGGSVSTLTIQRTQQEDSAVYLCASEDGIYEQYFGPGTRLTVT.

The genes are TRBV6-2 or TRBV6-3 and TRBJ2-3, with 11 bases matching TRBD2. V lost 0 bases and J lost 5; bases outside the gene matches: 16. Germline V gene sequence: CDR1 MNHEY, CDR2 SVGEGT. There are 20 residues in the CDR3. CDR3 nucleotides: TGTGCCAGCAGTTACTCCGAGCGTCTACTAGCGGGGGCCGGGAGAGATACGCAGTATTTT. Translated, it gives CASSYSERLLAGAGRDTQYF.

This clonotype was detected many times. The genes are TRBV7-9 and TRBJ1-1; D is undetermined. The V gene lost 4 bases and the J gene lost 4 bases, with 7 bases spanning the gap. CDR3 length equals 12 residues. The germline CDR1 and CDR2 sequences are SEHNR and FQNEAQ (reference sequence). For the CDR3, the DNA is TGTGCCAGCAGCTCATCGGGCACTGAAGCTTTCTTT. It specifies CASSSSGTEAFF.

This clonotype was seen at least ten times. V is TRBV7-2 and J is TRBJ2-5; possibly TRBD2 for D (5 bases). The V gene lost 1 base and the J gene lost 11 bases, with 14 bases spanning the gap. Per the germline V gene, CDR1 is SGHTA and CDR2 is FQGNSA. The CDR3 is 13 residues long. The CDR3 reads CASSLGGVRTQYF. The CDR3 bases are TGTGCCAGCAGCTTAGGTGGGGTCCGGACTCAGTACTTC.

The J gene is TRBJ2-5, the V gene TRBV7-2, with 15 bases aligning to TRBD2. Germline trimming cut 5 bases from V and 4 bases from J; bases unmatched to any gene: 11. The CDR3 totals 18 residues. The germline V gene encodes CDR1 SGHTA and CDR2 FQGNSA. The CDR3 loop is CASSAGLAGGPVGETQYF. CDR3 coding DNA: TGTGCCAGCAGCGCAGGACTAGCGGGGGGGCCGGTGGGAGAGACCCAGTACTTC.

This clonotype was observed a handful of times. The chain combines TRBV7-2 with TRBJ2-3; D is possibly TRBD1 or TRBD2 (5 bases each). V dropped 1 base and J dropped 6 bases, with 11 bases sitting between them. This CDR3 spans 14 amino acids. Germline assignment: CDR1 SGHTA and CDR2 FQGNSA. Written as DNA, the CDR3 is TGTGCCAGCAGCTTAGAGAACGGGGCCGATACGCAGTATTTT. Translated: CASSLENGADTQYF.

In DNA form, the CDR3 reads TGCAGTGCTAGGGACAGGGGGCGGCATGGCTACACCTTC. It translates to CSARDRGRHGYTF. V is TRBV20-1 and J is TRBJ1-2; 11 nucleotides match TRBD1. Germline values: CDR1 DFQATT, CDR2 SNEGSKA (reference sequence). This CDR3 has 13 residues. Losses at the gene ends were 3 bases for V and 6 bases for J; bases not matched to a gene: 3.

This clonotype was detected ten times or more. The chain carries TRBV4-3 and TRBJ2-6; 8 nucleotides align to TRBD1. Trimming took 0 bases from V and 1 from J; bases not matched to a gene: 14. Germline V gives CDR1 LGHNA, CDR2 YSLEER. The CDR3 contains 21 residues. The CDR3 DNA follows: TGCGCCAGCAGCCAAGATATTTTCGGACAGGGACTTTTTTCTGGGGCCAACGTCCTGACTTTC. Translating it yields CASSQDIFGQGLFSGANVLTF.

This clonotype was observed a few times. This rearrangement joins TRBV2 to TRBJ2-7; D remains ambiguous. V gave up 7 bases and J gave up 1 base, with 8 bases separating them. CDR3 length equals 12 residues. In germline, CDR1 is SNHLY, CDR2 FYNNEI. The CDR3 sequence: CASIPSSYEQYF. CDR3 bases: TGTGCCAGCATTCCATCTTCCTACGAGCAGTACTTC.

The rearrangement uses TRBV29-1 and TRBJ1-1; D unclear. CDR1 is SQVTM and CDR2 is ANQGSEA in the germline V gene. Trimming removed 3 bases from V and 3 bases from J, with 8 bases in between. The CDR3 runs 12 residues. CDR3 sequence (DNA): TGCAGCGTTGATGGGTCAGACACTGAAGCTTTCTTT. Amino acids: CSVDGSDTEAFF.

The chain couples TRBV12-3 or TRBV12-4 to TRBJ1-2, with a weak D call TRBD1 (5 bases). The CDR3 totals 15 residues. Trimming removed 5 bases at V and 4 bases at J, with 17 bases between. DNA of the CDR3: TGTGCCAGCAGTCCAAGGGCCTCCGGGGGCTATGGCTACACCTTC. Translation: CASSPRASGGYGYTF.

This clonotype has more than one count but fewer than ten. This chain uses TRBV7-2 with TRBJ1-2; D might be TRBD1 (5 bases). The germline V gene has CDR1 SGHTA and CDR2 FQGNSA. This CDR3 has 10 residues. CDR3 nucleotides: TGTGCAGTGGGGGACTATGGCTACACCTTC. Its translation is CAVGDYGYTF.

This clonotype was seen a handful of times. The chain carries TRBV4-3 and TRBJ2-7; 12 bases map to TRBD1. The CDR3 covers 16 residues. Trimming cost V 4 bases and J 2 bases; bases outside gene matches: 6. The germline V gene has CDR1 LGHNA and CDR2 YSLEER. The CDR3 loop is CASSPDGTGGPYEQYF. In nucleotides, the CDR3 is TGCGCCAGCAGCCCCGACGGGACAGGGGGCCCCTACGAGCAGTACTTC.

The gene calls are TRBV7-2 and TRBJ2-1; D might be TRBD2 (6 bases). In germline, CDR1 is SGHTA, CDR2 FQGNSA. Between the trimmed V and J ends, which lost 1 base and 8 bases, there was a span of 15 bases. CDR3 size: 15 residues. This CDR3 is CASSLVGRGKDEQFF. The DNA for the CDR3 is TGTGCCAGCAGCTTAGTGGGGCGGGGTAAAGATGAGCAGTTCTTC.

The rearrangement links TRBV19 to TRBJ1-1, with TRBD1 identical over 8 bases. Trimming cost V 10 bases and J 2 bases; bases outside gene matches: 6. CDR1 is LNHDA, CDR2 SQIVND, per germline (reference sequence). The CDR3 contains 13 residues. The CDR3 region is CATQQGGNTEAFF. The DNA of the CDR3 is TGTGCCACCCAACAGGGGGGAAACACTGAAGCTTTCTTT.

CDR3 region: CASQGTPPADTQYF. The CDR3 DNA sequence: TGTGCCAGTCAAGGGACACCCCCGGCAGATACGCAGTATTTT. The V gene is TRBV2, the J gene TRBJ2-3; tentatively, D is TRBD1 (6 bases). The CDR3 runs to 14 residues. Trimming took off 9 bases at V and 4 bases at J, with 17 bases between the two ends. The germline CDR1 and CDR2 sequences are SNHLY and FYNNEI.

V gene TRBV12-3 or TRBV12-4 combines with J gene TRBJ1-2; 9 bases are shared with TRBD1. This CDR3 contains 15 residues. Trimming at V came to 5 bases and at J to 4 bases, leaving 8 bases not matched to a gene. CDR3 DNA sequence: TGTGCCAGCAGTCTACAGGGGGCGGTGGGCTATGGCTACACCTTC. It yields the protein CASSLQGAVGYGYTF.

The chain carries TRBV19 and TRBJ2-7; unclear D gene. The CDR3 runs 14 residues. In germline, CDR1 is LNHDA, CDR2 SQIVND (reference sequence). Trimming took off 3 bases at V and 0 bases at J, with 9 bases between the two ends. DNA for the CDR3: TGTGCCAGTAGTATGACCGAGATCTCCTACGAGCAGTACTTC. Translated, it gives CASSMTEISYEQYF.

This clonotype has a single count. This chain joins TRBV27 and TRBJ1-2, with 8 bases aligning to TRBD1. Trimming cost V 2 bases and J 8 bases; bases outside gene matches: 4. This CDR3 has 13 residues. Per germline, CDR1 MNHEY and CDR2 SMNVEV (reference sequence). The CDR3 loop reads CASSLDRGRGYTF. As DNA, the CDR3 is TGTGCCAGCAGTTTAGACAGGGGACGAGGCTACACCTTC.

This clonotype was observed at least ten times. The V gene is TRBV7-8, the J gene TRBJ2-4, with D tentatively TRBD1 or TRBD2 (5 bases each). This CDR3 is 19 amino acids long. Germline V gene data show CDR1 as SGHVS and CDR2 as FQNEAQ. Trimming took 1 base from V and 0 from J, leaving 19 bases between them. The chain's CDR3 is CASSLGETEPFEAKNIQYF. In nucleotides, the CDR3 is TGTGCCAGCAGCTTAGGGGAGACAGAACCGTTCGAAGCCAAAAACATTCAGTACTTC.

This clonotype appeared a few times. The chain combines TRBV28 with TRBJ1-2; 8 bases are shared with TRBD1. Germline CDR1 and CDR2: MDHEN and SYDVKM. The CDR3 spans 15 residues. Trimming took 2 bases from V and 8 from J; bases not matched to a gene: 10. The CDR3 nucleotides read TGTGCCAGCAGTTTAAAATCAGGGGGCCGGTGGGGCTACACCTTC. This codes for CASSLKSGGRWGYTF.

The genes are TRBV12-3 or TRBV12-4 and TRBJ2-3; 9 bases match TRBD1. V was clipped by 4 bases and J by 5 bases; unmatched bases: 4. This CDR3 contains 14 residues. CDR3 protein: CASSSGQGRDTQYF. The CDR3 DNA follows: TGTGCCAGCAGTTCAGGACAGGGGAGAGATACGCAGTATTTT.